Shown below are 6 T cell receptor beta chains from a single sample sequenced in a study of human CD8 memory T cell subsets (dated by TCRdb to 2019 to 2021). A Human TCR Profiling Kit was used to prepare UMI-labeled 5' RACE TCRbeta libraries. Following TCRdb reprocessing, every CDR3 protein sequence forms one entry, and DNA is not provided. The sample has 6,000 to 8,500 distinct CDR3 sequences on record. The ten biggest clones cover roughly 20% of the sample. The specimen was CD8+ T cells from PBMCs. These receptors all come from a human donor in good health.

Frequency places this clonotype as medium-sized. This chain's CDR3 is CASSFDRAYEQYF. The chain employs TRBV28 and TRBJ2-7; the D call of TRBD1 rests on TCRdb alone, since no DNA is present to check it. CDR3 size: 13 residues. Germline V gene data show CDR1 as MDHEN and CDR2 as SYDVKM.

This sequence joins TRBV5-1 and TRBJ1-1. The CDR3 is 14 residues long. Per germline, CDR1 SGHRS and CDR2 YFSETQ. The CDR3 loop is CASSLWGSGTEAFF.

The chain links TRBV4-2 to TRBJ2-7; TCRdb's assignment of TRBD2 cannot be checked, as there is no DNA. This CDR3 comprises 13 residues. Looked up from germline, CDR1 is LGHNA and CDR2 is YNFKEQ. CDR3 sequence: CASSQEASYEQYF.

The chain links TRBV9 to TRBJ2-1; TCRdb calls TRBD2, which cannot be checked without DNA. The germline V gene encodes CDR1 SGDLS and CDR2 YYNGEE. The CDR3 consists of 16 residues. CDR3 residues: CASSPRLEGLNNEQFF.

This chain connects TRBV7-3 to TRBJ2-1; TCRdb selects TRBD2, and the lack of DNA leaves this call unchecked. Germline CDR1 is SGHTA and CDR2 is FQGTGA. The CDR3 sequence is 15 residues long. The chain's CDR3 is CASSVIAGVYNEQFF.

The chain uses TRBV20-1 and TRBJ2-5. The CDR3 runs to 13 residues. In germline, CDR1 is DFQATT, CDR2 SNEGSKA (reference sequence). This CDR3 reads CSASRQPQETQYF.